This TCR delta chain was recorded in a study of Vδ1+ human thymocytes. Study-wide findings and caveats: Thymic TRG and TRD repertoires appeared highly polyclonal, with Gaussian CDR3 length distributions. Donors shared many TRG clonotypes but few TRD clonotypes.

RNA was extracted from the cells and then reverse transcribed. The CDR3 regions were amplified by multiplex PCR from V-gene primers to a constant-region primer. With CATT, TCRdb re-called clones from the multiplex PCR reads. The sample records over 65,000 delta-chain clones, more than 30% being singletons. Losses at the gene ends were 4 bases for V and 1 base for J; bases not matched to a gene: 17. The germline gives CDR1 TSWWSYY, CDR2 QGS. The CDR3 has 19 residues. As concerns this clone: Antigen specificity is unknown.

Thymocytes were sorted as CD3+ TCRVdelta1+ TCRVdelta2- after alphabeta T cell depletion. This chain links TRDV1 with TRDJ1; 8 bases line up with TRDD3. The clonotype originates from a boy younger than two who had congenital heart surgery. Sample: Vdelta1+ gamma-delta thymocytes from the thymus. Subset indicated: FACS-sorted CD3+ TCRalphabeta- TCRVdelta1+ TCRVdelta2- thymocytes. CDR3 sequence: CALGGTWFPGGPSTDKLIF. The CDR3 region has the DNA TGTGCTCTTGGGGGCACGTGGTTCCCTGGGGGACCTAGCACCGATAAACTCATCTTT.